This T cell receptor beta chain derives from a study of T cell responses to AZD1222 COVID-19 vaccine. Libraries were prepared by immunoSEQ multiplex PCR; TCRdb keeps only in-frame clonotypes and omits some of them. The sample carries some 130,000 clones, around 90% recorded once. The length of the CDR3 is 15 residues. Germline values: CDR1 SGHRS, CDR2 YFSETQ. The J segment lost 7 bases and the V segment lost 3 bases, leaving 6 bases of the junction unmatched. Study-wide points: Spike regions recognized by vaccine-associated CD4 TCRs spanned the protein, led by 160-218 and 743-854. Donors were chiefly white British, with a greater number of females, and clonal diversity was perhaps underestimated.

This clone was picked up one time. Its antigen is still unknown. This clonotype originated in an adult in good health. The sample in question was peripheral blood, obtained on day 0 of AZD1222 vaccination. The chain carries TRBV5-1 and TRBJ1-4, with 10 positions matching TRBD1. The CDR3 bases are TGCGCCAGCAGCTCCCCGGACAGGGGGGGTGAAAAACTGTTTTTT. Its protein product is CASSSPDRGGEKLFF.